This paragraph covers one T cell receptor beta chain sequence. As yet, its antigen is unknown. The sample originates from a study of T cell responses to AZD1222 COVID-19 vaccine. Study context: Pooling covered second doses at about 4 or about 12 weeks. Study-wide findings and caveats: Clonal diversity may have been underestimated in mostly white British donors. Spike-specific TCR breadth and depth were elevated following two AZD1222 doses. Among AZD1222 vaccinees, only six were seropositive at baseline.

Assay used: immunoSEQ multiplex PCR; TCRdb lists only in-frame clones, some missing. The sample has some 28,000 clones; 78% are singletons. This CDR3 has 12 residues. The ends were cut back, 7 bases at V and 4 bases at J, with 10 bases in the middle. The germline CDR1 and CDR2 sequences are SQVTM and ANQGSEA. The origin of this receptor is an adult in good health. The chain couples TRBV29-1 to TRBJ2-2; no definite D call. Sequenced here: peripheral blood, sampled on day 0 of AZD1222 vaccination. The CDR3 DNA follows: TGCAGCGCGGGCCCCCCCACCGGGGAGCTGTTTTTT. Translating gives CSAGPPTGELFF.